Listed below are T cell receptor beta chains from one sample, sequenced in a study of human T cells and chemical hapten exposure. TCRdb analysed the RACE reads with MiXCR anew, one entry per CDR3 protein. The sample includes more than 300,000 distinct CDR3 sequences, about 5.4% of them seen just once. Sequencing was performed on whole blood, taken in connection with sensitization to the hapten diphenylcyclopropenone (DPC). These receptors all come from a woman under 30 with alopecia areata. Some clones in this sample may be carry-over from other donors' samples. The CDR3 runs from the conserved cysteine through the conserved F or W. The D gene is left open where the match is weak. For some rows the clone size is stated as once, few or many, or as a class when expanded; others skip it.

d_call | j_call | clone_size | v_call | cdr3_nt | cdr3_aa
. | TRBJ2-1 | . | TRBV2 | TGTGCCAGCAGCGCGGACTATTATGAGCAGTTCTTC | CASSADYYEQFF
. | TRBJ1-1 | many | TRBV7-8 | TGTGCCAGCAGCTTAGGGACAAACACTGAAGCTTTCTTT | CASSLGTNTEAFF
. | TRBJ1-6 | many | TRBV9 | TGTGCCAGCAGCGTAGTTGGGGCAGGGCAGCTCCACTTT | CASSVVGAGQLHF
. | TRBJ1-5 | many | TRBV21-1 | TGTGCCAGCAGCAAAGCAGTTAAGGAGGGGCACAATCAGCCCCAGCATTTT | CASSKAVKEGHNQPQHF
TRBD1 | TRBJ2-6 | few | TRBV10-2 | TGCGCCAGCAGTGAGCGGACAGGGGAACCTGGGGCCAACGTCCTGACTTTC | CASSERTGEPGANVLTF
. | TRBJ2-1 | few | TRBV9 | TGTGCCAGCAGCGTTTCAGGACTGGGGGCTATGGAGCAGTTCTTC | CASSVSGLGAMEQFF
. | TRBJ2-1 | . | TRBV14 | TGTGCCAGCAGCCAAGAAGGTTGGGGGTACAATGAGCAGTTCTTC | CASSQEGWGYNEQFF
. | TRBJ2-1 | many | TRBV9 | TGTGCCAGCAGCGCCTACTCGGGGGCCAACTACAATGAGCAGTTCTTC | CASSAYSGANYNEQFF
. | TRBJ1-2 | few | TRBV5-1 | TGCGCCAGCAGCTTGGACAGGGAACGAAACTATGGCTACACCTTC | CASSLDRERNYGYTF
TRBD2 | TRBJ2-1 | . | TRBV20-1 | TGCAGTGCTAGAGTGGAAGAGCGGGGCCCCAGGGTCTTC | CSARVEERGPRVF
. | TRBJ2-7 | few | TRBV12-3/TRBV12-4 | TGTGCCAGCAGTTTAGGGCTCCTCCACTCCTACGAGCAGTACTTC | CASSLGLLHSYEQYF
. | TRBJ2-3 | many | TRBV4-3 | TGCGCCAGCACCCAGCACGTCAGGGACACAGATACGCAGTATTTT | CASTQHVRDTDTQYF
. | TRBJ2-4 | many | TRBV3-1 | TGTGCCAGCAGCCAACTAGCCAAAAACATTCAGTACTTC | CASSQLAKNIQYF
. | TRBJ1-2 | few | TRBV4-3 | TGCGCCAGCAGCCAGTTTGGTGAGGGAGGTAACTATGGCTACACCTTC | CASSQFGEGGNYGYTF
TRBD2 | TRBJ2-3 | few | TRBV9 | TGTGCCAGCAGCGGACTAGCGGGGGGGCCGATAGATACGCAGTATTTT | CASSGLAGGPIDTQYF
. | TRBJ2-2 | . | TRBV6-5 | TGTGCCAGCAGATCCCCGTCGGGGGCCACCGGGGAGCTGTTTTTT | CASRSPSGATGELFF
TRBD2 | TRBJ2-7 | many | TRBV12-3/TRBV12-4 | TGTGCTACGCGGGGGGAGGCCGAGCAGTACTTC | CATRGEAEQYF
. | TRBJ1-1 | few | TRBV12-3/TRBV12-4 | TGTGCCAGCAGTTTGGCCGGGATCGGGGTGAACACTGAAGCTTTCTTT | CASSLAGIGVNTEAFF
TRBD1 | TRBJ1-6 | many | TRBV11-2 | TGTGCCAGCAGCCGTAACGAGGGACAGGGAGATTCACCCCTCCACTTT | CASSRNEGQGDSPLHF
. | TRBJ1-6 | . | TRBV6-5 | TGTGCCAGCAGTCGCTCGATCAATTCACCCCTCCACTTT | CASSRSINSPLHF
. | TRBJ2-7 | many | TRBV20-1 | TGCAGCGGATCGGAGGGAATTGCCCACGAGCAGTACTTC | CSGSEGIAHEQYF
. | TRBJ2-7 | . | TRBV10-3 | TGTGCCATCAGTGAGTCAGGGGGAGGAACGGGCGAGCAGTACTTC | CAISESGGGTGEQYF
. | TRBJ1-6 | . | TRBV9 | TGTGCCAGCAGCGTAGGTCTGGGGACCTCTAGGAATTCACCCCTCCACTTT | CASSVGLGTSRNSPLHF
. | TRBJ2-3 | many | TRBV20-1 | TGCAGTGCTAACGGCGGGGAAGATACGCAGTATTTT | CSANGGEDTQYF
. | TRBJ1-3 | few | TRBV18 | TGTGCCAGCTCACCTGATCTGTCTGTGAACACCATATATTTT | CASSPDLSVNTIYF
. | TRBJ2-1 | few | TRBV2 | TGTGCCAGCAGTGAGATCGGCTCATCGGGTGAGCAGTTCTTC | CASSEIGSSGEQFF
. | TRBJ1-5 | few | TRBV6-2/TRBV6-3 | TGTGCCAGCAGTTACGCCGTGCCAGGTCAGCCCCAGCATTTT | CASSYAVPGQPQHF
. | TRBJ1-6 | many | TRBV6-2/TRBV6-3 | TGTGCCAGCATGCCCGGATCGACAGCCTATAATTCACCCCTCCACTTT | CASMPGSTAYNSPLHF
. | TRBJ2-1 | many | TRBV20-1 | TGCAGTGCGAACGGACGGCGGACAGTTGCTGAGCAGTTCTTC | CSANGRRTVAEQFF
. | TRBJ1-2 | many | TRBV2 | TGTGCCAGCAGTGAGGCACCGAACTATGGCTACACCTTC | CASSEAPNYGYTF
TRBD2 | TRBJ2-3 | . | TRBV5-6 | TGTGCCAGCAGCTCGGAAGCTAGCGGGGGGGACTTCACAGATACGCAGTATTTT | CASSSEASGGDFTDTQYF
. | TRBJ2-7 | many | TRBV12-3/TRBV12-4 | TGTGCCAGCAGTGGGGGTAAGCGGCGAGCCTACGAGCAGTACTTC | CASSGGKRRAYEQYF
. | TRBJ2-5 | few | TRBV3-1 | TGTGCCAGCAGCCATCCAGGGGGGTGGTACCAAGAGACCCAGTACTTC | CASSHPGGWYQETQYF
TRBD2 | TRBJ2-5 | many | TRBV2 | TGTGCCAGCACGGGACTAGCGGGGAAAGAGACCCAGTACTTC | CASTGLAGKETQYF
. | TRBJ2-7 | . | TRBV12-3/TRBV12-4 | TGTGCCAGCAGCTCCCCCTCTGATGGGGGGTCGGCCTACGAGCAGTACTTC | CASSSPSDGGSAYEQYF
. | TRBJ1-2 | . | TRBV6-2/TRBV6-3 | TGTGCCAGCAGTCAAACAAGGTCTCGCTATGGCTACACCTTC | CASSQTRSRYGYTF
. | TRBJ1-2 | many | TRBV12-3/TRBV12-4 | TGTGCCAGCAGTCCTACAGGGTTTGGCTACACCTTC | CASSPTGFGYTF
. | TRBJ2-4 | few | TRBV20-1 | TGCAGTGCTAGTGCGCGGCTAGCCAAAAACATTCAGTACTTC | CSASARLAKNIQYF
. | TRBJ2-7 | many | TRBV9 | TGTGCCAGCAGCGTGGGAGGGGGCGTATCATACGAGCAGTACTTC | CASSVGGGVSYEQYF
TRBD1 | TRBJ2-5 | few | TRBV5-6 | TGTGCCAGCAGCTTGGTTGGACAGGGTGGGACCCAGTACTTC | CASSLVGQGGTQYF
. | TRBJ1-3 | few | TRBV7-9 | TGTGCCAGCAGCTTAGGGCCAGGACAGAGCTCTGGAAACACCATATATTTT | CASSLGPGQSSGNTIYF
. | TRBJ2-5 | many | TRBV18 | TGTGCCAGCTCACCACCGAGGGCGGGGACTCACCAAGAGACCCAGTACTTC | CASSPPRAGTHQETQYF
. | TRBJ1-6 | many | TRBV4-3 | TGCGCCAGCAGCCAAGATCGTGCGACACCTTTGGTGAGGAATTCACCCCTCCACTTT | CASSQDRATPLVRNSPLHF
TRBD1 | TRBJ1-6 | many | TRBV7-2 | TGTGCCAGCAGCTTAGGCAGGGGGCCTTCACCCCTCCACTTT | CASSLGRGPSPLHF
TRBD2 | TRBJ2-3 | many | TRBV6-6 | TGTGCCAGCAGTTCCCGGACTAGCGGGGGCACAGATACGCAGTATTTT | CASSSRTSGGTDTQYF
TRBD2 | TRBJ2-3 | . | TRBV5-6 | TGTGCCAGCAGCTCGGCCGGGACTAGCCTGGCAGATACGCAGTATTTT | CASSSAGTSLADTQYF
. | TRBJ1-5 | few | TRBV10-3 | TGTGCCATCAGTGAGGGGGCGGTGGACCAGCCCCAGCATTTT | CAISEGAVDQPQHF
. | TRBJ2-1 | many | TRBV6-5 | TGTGCCAGCAGTTACGGGCAACTTGGGGTCGATGAGCAGTTCTTC | CASSYGQLGVDEQFF
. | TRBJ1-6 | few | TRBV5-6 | TGTGCCAGCAGCTTTGGACAGCGGAATTCACCCCTCCACTTT | CASSFGQRNSPLHF
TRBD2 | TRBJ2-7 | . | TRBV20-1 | TGCAGTGCCCCCGGGACTAGCGGGCTTACAGAGCAGTACTTC | CSAPGTSGLTEQYF
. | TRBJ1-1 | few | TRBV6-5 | TGTGCCAGCAGTAAGGGGAAGAACACTGAAGCTTTCTTT | CASSKGKNTEAFF
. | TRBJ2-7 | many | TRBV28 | TGTGCCAGCAGTTTCTTATCCCTCTCCTACGAGCAGTACTTC | CASSFLSLSYEQYF
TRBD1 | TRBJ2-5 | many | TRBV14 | TGTGCCAGCAGCCAAGGAGACAGGGAGTGGTCAAAGACCCAGTACTTC | CASSQGDREWSKTQYF
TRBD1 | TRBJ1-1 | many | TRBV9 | TGTGCCAGCAGCGCCACAGGGGGTCTACCCACTGAAGCTTTCTTT | CASSATGGLPTEAFF
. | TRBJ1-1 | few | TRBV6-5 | TGTGCCAGCAGTTACTCGGGGGGTTCTAACACTGAAGCTTTCTTT | CASSYSGGSNTEAFF
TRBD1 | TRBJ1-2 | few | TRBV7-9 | TGTGCCAGCAGACGACAGGGGGTCCCTCTCTATGGCTACACCTTC | CASRRQGVPLYGYTF
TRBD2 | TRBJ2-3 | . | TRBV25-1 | TGTGCCAGCCAAAGCGGGGAAACAGATACGCAGTATTTT | CASQSGETDTQYF